Below, 8 T cell receptor beta chains from the same sample are listed, as sequenced in a study of memory CD8 T cells in hepatitis C reinfection. Profiled with immunoSEQ multiplex PCR; TCRdb holds only in-frame clones, not every one. The sample holds about 50,000 clones, approximately 89% seen once. Described time point: late/post reinfection, 12 to 24 weeks after detection. TCR sequencing was done directly ex vivo on sorted cells, without expansion in vitro. Sequencing was performed on naive CD8+ T cells sorted from blood. All receptors come from a man aged 18 to 35 with hepatitis C virus infection.

V is TRBV5-4 and J is TRBJ1-5, with 8 bases lining up with TRBD1. Per germline, CDR1 SGHNT and CDR2 YYREEE (reference sequence). The J segment lost 2 bases and the V segment lost 2 bases, leaving 3 bases of the junction unmatched. This CDR3 is built from 15 residues. The CDR3 sequence: CASSLQGVGNQPQHF. Here the CDR3 DNA reads TGTGCCAGCAGCTTACAGGGGGTTGGCAATCAGCCCCAGCATTTT.

The J gene is TRBJ2-3, the V gene TRBV25-1, with D perhaps matching TRBD1 (6 bases). The V gene lost 1 base and the J gene lost 2 bases, with 10 bases spanning the gap. The length of the CDR3 is 15 residues. From germline, CDR1 is MGHDK and CDR2 SYGVNS. The CDR3 DNA reads as TGTGCCAGCAGTGAATCCCGGACAGACACAGATACGCAGTATTTT. Amino acids: CASSESRTDTDTQYF.

As DNA, the CDR3 is TGTGCCAGCAGTGAAGAGGTGGCTAGCGGAATCTATGAGCAGTTCTTC. It codes for CASSEEVASGIYEQFF. The chain is built from TRBV6-1 and TRBJ2-1; 7 bases agree with TRBD2. J gave up 8 bases and V 1 base, and 11 bases lay outside the gene matches. The length of the CDR3 is 16 residues. Germline values: CDR1 MNHNS, CDR2 SASEGT.

The J gene is TRBJ1-6, the V gene TRBV4-1; D is unresolved. With 0 bases removed from V and 7 bases from J, the gap between germline ends came to 16 bases. Germline loops: CDR1 MGHRA, CDR2 YSYEKL. This CDR3 contains 17 residues. The CDR3 DNA sequence: TGCGCCAGCAGCCAAGATCTGCGGGAGGTGAAAAATTCACCCCTCCACTTT. Protein: CASSQDLREVKNSPLHF.

The V call is TRBV6-4, the J call TRBJ2-5, with TRBD1 matching over 7 bases. J lost 2 bases, V lost 2 bases, and 8 bases had no gene match. Looked up from germline, CDR1 is MRHNA and CDR2 is SNTAGT. CDR3 length equals 16 residues. The DNA of the CDR3 is TGTGCCAGCAGTGACCCAAAAGAGGGACAGCAAGAGACCCAGTACTTC. Protein product: CASSDPKEGQQETQYF.

V usage is TRBV11-3 and J usage is TRBJ2-5; 13 nucleotides match TRBD2. The CDR3 sequence is 16 residues long. V lost 1 base to trimming and J lost 4 bases; unmatched junction nucleotides: 3. The germline gives CDR1 SGHNT, CDR2 YENEEA. CDR3 nucleotide sequence: TGTGCCAGCAGCTTAGGGACTAGCGGGGGAGGAGAGACCCAGTACTTC. It is translated as CASSLGTSGGGETQYF.

Only one count was recorded for this clone. The DNA is left out, because the CDR3 cannot be placed on it with certainty; the CDR3 is given as TCRdb lists it. In the same sample, other DNA sequences code for this CDR3. The chain combines TRBV7-9 with TRBJ2-2; the D call in the table, TRBD1, was not verified against the DNA. From its first to its last residue, the CDR3 has 15 amino acids. Per germline, CDR1 SEHNR and CDR2 FQNEAQ (reference sequence). The chain's CDR3 is CASSVGQGAAGELFF.

The chain couples TRBV9 to TRBJ2-3; TRBD2 aligns across 9 bases. The CDR3 spans 18 residues. CDR1 is SGDLS and CDR2 is YYNGEE in the germline V gene. With V trimmed by 0 bases and J by 0 bases, 8 bases remained unmatched. CDR3 sequence: CASSVGGGAPLSTDTQYF. The CDR3 DNA is TGTGCCAGCAGCGTAGGCGGGGGGGCCCCTCTCAGCACAGATACGCAGTATTTT.